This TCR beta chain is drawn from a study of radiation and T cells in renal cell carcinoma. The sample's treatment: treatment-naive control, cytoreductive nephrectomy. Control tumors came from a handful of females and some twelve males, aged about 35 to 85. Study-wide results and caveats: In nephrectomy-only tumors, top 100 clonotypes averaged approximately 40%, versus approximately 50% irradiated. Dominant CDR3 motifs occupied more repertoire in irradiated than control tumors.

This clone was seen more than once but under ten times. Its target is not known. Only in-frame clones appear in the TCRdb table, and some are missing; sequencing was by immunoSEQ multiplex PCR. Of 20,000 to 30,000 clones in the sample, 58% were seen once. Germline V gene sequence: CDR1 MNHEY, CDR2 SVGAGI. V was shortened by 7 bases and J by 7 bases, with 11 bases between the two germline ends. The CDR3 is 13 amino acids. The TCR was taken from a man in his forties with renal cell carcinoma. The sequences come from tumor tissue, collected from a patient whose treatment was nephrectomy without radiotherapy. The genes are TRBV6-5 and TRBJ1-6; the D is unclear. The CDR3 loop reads CASTPDGNSPLHF. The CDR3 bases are TGTGCCAGCACTCCGGACGGGAATTCACCCCTCCACTTT.